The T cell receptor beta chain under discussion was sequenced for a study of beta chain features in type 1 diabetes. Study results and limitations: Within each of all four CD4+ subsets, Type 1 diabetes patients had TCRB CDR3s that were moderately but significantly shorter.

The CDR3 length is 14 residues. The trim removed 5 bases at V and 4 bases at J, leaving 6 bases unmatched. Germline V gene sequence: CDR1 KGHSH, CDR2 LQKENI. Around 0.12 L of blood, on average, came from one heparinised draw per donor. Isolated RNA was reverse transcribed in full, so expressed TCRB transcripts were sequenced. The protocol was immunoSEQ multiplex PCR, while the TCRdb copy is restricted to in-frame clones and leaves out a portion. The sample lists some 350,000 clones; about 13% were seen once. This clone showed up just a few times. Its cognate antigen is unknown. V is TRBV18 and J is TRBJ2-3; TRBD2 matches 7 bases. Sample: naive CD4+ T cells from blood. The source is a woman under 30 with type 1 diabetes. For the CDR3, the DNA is TGTGCCAGCTCAGCGGGAGTTACGGCAGATACGCAGTATTTT. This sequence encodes CASSAGVTADTQYF.